This T cell receptor beta chain was retrieved from a study of shared clonotypes between healthy human individuals. V was pared by 0 bases and J by 0 bases, with 12 bases between. From germline, CDR1 is GTSNPN and CDR2 SVGIG (reference sequence). This CDR3 region has 16 residues. Using immunoSEQ multiplex PCR, the repertoire was profiled, and TCRdb retains in-frame clones only, with some absent. The sample records roughly 2.4 million clones, approximately 96% being singletons. This TCR came from a man aged 18 to 35 in good health. The sample consisted of naive CD4+ T cells sorted from blood. The subset: CD45RA+ positively selected. This chain joins TRBV30 and TRBJ2-1, with D perhaps assigned TRBD1 or TRBD2 (6 bases each). The CDR3 DNA is TGTGCCTGGAGTGTAGGGGGGTCGGGCTCCTACAATGAGCAGTTCTTC. Its translation is CAWSVGGSGSYNEQFF.